The clone carrying this T cell receptor beta chain was counted between two and nine times. The antigen is undetermined. Germline CDR1 is MDHEN and CDR2 is SYDVKM. The V and J ends lost 1 base and 0 bases respectively, with 17 bases between them. CDR3 length: 18 residues. Two oligonucleotides, mixed equimolar, formed the beta constant-region primer covering TRBC1 and TRBC2. MiXCR was run by TCRdb on the UMI-ligation and nested PCR reads, yielding one entry per CDR3 protein. The sample consists of roughly 20,000 distinct CDR3 sequences, 9.5% to 12% of them appearing once. The data stem from a study of naive and memory T cell subsets. General study points: Gini index rose across naive, CM, EM and EMRA in CD4 and CD8.

This chain links TRBV28 with TRBJ2-3, with D perhaps matching TRBD2 (6 bases). The receptor was derived from a human donor in good health. The sample comprised central memory CD8+ T cells from blood. The CDR3 here is CASSLFPAGPTSTDTQYF. For the CDR3, the DNA is TGTGCCAGCAGTTTATTCCCGGCGGGACCGACTAGCACAGATACGCAGTATTTT.